This TCR beta chain was recovered during a study of PD-L1 blockade in urothelial cancer. Data came from immunoSEQ multiplex PCR; TCRdb stores just in-frame clones and leaves some out. The sample lists about 29,000 clones; around 84% were seen once. This CDR3 spans 15 amino acids. V gave up 5 bases and J gave up 2 bases; unmatched junction bases: 5. The germline V gene has CDR1 SGHAT and CDR2 FQNNGV. This clone was observed a single time. The study enrolled patients with locally advanced or metastatic urothelial carcinoma. The input for sequencing was PBMCs, taken around atezolizumab (anti-PD-L1) treatment. This receptor was identified in a man between 50 and 59 years old with urothelial cancer. The chain uses TRBV11-2 and TRBJ2-2; TRBD2 matches at 7 bases. This CDR3 is CASSTGLPNTGELFF. CDR3 DNA sequence: TGTGCCAGCAGCACGGGACTACCTAACACCGGGGAGCTGTTTTTT.